A selection of T cell receptor beta chains follows, all from one sample in a study of blood T cells in healthy people across ages. In TCRdb, the 5' RACE reads were re-called with MiXCR into one record per CDR3 protein. The sample gives 550,000 to 600,000 distinct CDR3 sequences, around 48% of which show up once; 20% to 25% is in the top ten. Material: blood. The origin of the receptors is a man older than 75 in good health. CDR3s include the opening cysteine and the closing phenylalanine or tryptophan. A D gene is named only where the DNA matches it firmly. Some rows have no size entry. The others give once, few or many, or a class for an expanded clone.

>-|TRBJ2-7|TRBV27|-
TGTGCCAGCAGTTCCCTGCCTGGTACGGAATCCTACGAGCAGTACTTC
CASSSLPGTESYEQYF
>TRBD1|TRBJ2-7|TRBV20-1|few
TGCAGTGCTAGTAGGCAGGGGGCATTTGGGTGGAGCGAGCAGTACTTC
CSASRQGAFGWSEQYF
>-|TRBJ2-5|TRBV2|-
TGTGCCAGCAGGTCGGGGCAGGCGTTCGGAGAGACCCAGTACTTC
CASRSGQAFGETQYF
>-|TRBJ2-3|TRBV7-2|many
TGTGCCAGCAGTTTGCAGGGCACAGATACGCAGTATTTT
CASSLQGTDTQYF
>-|TRBJ2-7|TRBV12-3/TRBV12-4|-
TGTGCCAGCTCCAGCCCAGGGAGCCCCTCCTACGAGCAGTACTTC
CASSSPGSPSYEQYF
>-|TRBJ1-6|TRBV11-2|-
TGTGCCAGCAGCTACGGGGGAAATTCACCCCTCCACTTT
CASSYGGNSPLHF
>TRBD1|TRBJ1-4|TRBV2|-
TGTGCCAGCAGTTCTACAGGGGCCCGCACTAATGAAAAACTGTTTTTT
CASSSTGARTNEKLFF
>TRBD1|TRBJ2-7|TRBV6-2/TRBV6-3|-
TGTGCCAGCGCGACAGGGGTCCACAAGCAGTACTTC
CASATGVHKQYF
>TRBD2|TRBJ2-3|TRBV4-2|few
TGTGCCAGCAGCCAAGAGGTAGCGGGCCCCTACACAGATACGCAGTATTTT
CASSQEVAGPYTDTQYF
>TRBD2|TRBJ2-7|TRBV27|-
TGTGCCAGCAGCCGAGCGGGGACGCGTACCTACGAGCAGTACTTC
CASSRAGTRTYEQYF
>TRBD2|TRBJ2-1|TRBV20-1|-
TGCAGTGCTACTTTACTAGCGGGAGCCCATCGGAGCTCCTACAATGAGCAGTTCTTC
CSATLLAGAHRSSYNEQFF
>TRBD2|TRBJ2-3|TRBV13|-
TGTGCCAGCAGCTACGGTGGGGAGGGGAGAACGCAGTATTTT
CASSYGGEGRTQYF
>-|TRBJ1-1|TRBV14|few
TGTGCCAGCAGCCGGACGTTGAACACTGAAGCTTTCTTT
CASSRTLNTEAFF
>-|TRBJ2-1|TRBV27|many
TGTGCCAGCAGTTTCGGACTAAGGACCAATGAGCAGTTCTTC
CASSFGLRTNEQFF
>TRBD2|TRBJ2-1|TRBV20-1|-
TGCAGTGCCTTATTCCCAGCGGGAGTGAGGTATGAGCAGTTCTTC
CSALFPAGVRYEQFF
>-|TRBJ2-1|TRBV7-8|-
TGTGCCAGCACCCCGAGATACTCGAGCTCCTACAATGAGCAGTTCTTC
CASTPRYSSSYNEQFF
>TRBD2|TRBJ2-3|TRBV6-2/TRBV6-3|few
TGTGCCAGCAGTTATCTTCCGGCGGGAGTTGGAGATACGCAGTATTTT
CASSYLPAGVGDTQYF
>TRBD2|TRBJ2-7|TRBV20-1|-
TGCAGTGCTACAACTCAACTAGCGGGAATTGGCGAGCAGTACTTC
CSATTQLAGIGEQYF
>-|TRBJ2-7|TRBV6-6|-
TGTACCAGCAGTTACGAGGGGGGAGCATCCTGCGAGCAGTACTTC
CTSSYEGGASCEQYF
>-|TRBJ2-1|TRBV29-1|-
TGCAGCGTCGATTCCGGGACGAGAGCCTACAATGAGCAGTTCTTC
CSVDSGTRAYNEQFF
>TRBD2|TRBJ2-5|TRBV29-1|-
TGCAGCGTCAACGGACTAGAAGGTTTAGAGACCCAGTACTTC
CSVNGLEGLETQYF
>-|TRBJ2-5|TRBV10-3|-
TGTGCCATCAGTGAGTCGATGGGTCCAGAGACCCAGTACTTC
CAISESMGPETQYF
>-|TRBJ2-5|TRBV11-1|once
TGTGCCAGCAGCTTAGCGGGTACGGGGGAGCAGTACTTC
CASSLAGTGEQYF
>-|TRBJ1-1|TRBV7-2|-
TGTGCCAGCAGCCCCCCTGGGTTGAACACTGAAGCTTTCTTT
CASSPPGLNTEAFF
>TRBD2|TRBJ2-3|TRBV4-3|-
TGCGCCAGCAGCCAAGAATGGACTAGCGGTGGCACAGATACGCAGTATTTT
CASSQEWTSGGTDTQYF
>-|TRBJ2-7|TRBV7-2|-
TGTGCCAGCAGCGGAAATTCTCCCTACGAGCAGTACTTC
CASSGNSPYEQYF
>TRBD1|TRBJ2-1|TRBV15|few
TGTGCCACCAGCAGGGGACAGGGCGTCTGGAATGAGCAGTTCTTC
CATSRGQGVWNEQFF
>-|TRBJ2-1|TRBV7-2|-
TGTGCCAGCAGCTTTTCCAGGACAGCCCTATACAATGAGCAGTTCTTC
CASSFSRTALYNEQFF
>-|TRBJ1-4|TRBV5-1|-
TGCGCCAGCAGCTTGGAAGCGGTGGATGGGGCTTCTGAAAAACTGTTTTTT
CASSLEAVDGASEKLFF
>TRBD1|TRBJ2-7|TRBV7-6|few
TGTGCCAGCAGCTTAGGGACAGGCCCATCCTACGAGCAGTACTTC
CASSLGTGPSYEQYF
>-|TRBJ2-5|TRBV7-2|few
TGTGCCAGCAGCTTAGTTTCCCTGTCGGAGACCCAGTACTTC
CASSLVSLSETQYF
>-|TRBJ1-6|TRBV12-3/TRBV12-4|few
TGTGCCAGCACTAACTCCCGGCCGGGCGGTTGGTCACCCCTCCACTTT
CASTNSRPGGWSPLHF
>-|TRBJ2-1|TRBV27|-
TGTGCCAGCAGTTTATCGTCGGGGACCCTGGTATTCGAGCAGTTCTTC
CASSLSSGTLVFEQFF
>-|TRBJ1-5|TRBV5-6|once
TGTGCCAGCAGCTTCTATAAAAGGACAGATACGCAGCATTTT
CASSFYKRTDTQHF
>TRBD1|TRBJ2-7|TRBV10-3|-
TGTGCCACCCAGGACAGGGACAAGAACGAGCAGTACTTC
CATQDRDKNEQYF
>-|TRBJ1-2|TRBV6-6|many
TGTGCCAGCAGTTACGACGGGGGGGGCCTTTCGGGCTACACCTTC
CASSYDGGGLSGYTF
>-|TRBJ2-7|TRBV9|-
TGTGCCAGCAGCGTAGCGGGGGGCTTCGGGTACGAGCAGTACTTC
CASSVAGGFGYEQYF
>-|TRBJ2-7|TRBV7-2|few
TGTGCCAGCAGCCCGAGACAGTTCTCCTACGAGCAGTACTTC
CASSPRQFSYEQYF
>TRBD1|TRBJ2-7|TRBV10-3|once
TGTGCCATCAGTGAGGCAGGACAGGGGGCCCACGAGCAGTACTTC
CAISEAGQGAHEQYF
>TRBD1|TRBJ2-3|TRBV9|-
TGTGCCAGCAGTCCTCCGGGACAGGGGATTGCAGATACGCAGTATTTT
CASSPPGQGIADTQYF
>TRBD2|TRBJ2-3|TRBV6-1|-
TGTGCCAGCAGTGCCACTAGCGGGAGAGGGACAGATACGCAGTATTTT
CASSATSGRGTDTQYF
>-|TRBJ1-1|TRBV3-1|-
TGTGCCAGCAGCCAAGTGAACACTGAAGCTTTCTTT
CASSQVNTEAFF
>TRBD1|TRBJ2-3|TRBV10-3|-
TGTGCCATCAGTGACGGACAGGTCGCCGATACGCAGTATTTT
CAISDGQVADTQYF
>-|TRBJ1-2|TRBV24-1|-
TGTGCCACCAGTGATCCGGCCGGGGGCCGGGCTGGCTACACCTTC
CATSDPAGGRAGYTF
>TRBD2|TRBJ2-1|TRBV25-1|-
TGTGCCAGCAAGGGGCTAGCGGGGCTAAGTGAGCAGTTCTTC
CASKGLAGLSEQFF
>TRBD1|TRBJ2-7|TRBV7-2|-
TGTGCCAGCAGCACGAGGACAGGGGATATAGGAGAGCAGTACTTC
CASSTRTGDIGEQYF
>-|TRBJ2-7|TRBV7-2|many
TGTGCCAGCAGCTTGGAACGGCTCTCTAACGAGCAGTACTTC
CASSLERLSNEQYF
>-|TRBJ2-7|TRBV6-5|-
TGTGCCAGCACTGCGGGGAATTCCTACGAGCAGTACTTC
CASTAGNSYEQYF
>-|TRBJ1-1|TRBV2|many
TGTGCCAGCAGTGAAGAAGTGAACACTGAAGCTTTCTTT
CASSEEVNTEAFF
>TRBD1|TRBJ2-5|TRBV20-1|-
TGCAGTGCTCGGACAGGGGGGGTCAATGAGCAGTACTTC
CSARTGGVNEQYF
>TRBD2|TRBJ2-5|TRBV9|few
TGTGCCAGCAGCGTAGGGGGAGCGGGAGGGCCACTTGAGACCCAGTACTTC
CASSVGGAGGPLETQYF
>TRBD1|TRBJ2-1|TRBV24-1|-
TGTGCCACCAGTGGGGGACAGGGATCCTACAATGAGCAGTTCTTC
CATSGGQGSYNEQFF
>TRBD2|TRBJ2-5|TRBV6-6|-
TGTGCCAGTAGTAGTAGCGGGAGGGCCACTGAGTGGGAGTACTTC
CASSSSGRATEWEYF
>-|TRBJ1-2|TRBV30|-
TGTGCCTGGAGTGTACCCCGGCAGGGGTACAGCTATGGCTACACCTTC
CAWSVPRQGYSYGYTF
>TRBD1|TRBJ1-1|TRBV20-1|few
TGCAGCTCAGGGGGAGGCACTGAAGCTTTCTTT
CSSGGGTEAFF
>TRBD2|TRBJ2-7|TRBV3-1|-
TGTGCCAGCAGCCTGAGGGCGGGAGAGGCCGAGCAGTACTTC
CASSLRAGEAEQYF
>-|TRBJ2-7|TRBV7-9|-
TGTGCCAGCAGCTCTCGACAGTACTACGAGCAGTACTTC
CASSSRQYYEQYF
>-|TRBJ1-1|TRBV6-5|many
TGTGCCAGCAGTTACTCCAGTTCGCCGGTGCGGATGAACACTGAAGCTTTCTTT
CASSYSSSPVRMNTEAFF
>-|TRBJ1-2|TRBV10-3|-
TGTGCCATCAGCCAGGACGGCTATGGCTACACCTTC
CAISQDGYGYTF